This T cell receptor beta chain was identified in a study of low-dose radiotherapy and immunotherapy resistance in tumors. Study background: Cohort 1 patients were irradiated with 0.5 Gy fractions every 2 weeks to 6.5 Gy total. With 1 Gy per fraction every two weeks, Cohort 2 accumulated 13 Gy across 26 weeks.

This clonotype was found many times. The CDR3 totals 16 residues. The V segment lost 4 bases and the J segment 2 bases; nucleotides outside the gene matches: 6. Germline CDR1 and CDR2: SGHDT and YYEEEE. TCRs underwent 15 to 25 PCR cycles of amplification with a constant-region primer and V-primer adapter. Via MiXCR, TCRdb re-called the reads, giving one row per CDR3 protein. The sample has under 60,000 distinct CDR3 sequences; 33% are singletons. This sample's time point: after trial treatment. The sample's treatment: LDRT plus nivolumab, ipilimumab, low-dose cyclophosphamide and aspirin (RACIN trial).

The sample was PBMCs, taken after low-dose radiotherapy plus immunotherapy. The V gene is TRBV5-6, the J gene TRBJ2-2; 9 bases fit TRBD1. This sequence originates from a male donor with rectosigmoid adenocarcinoma. The CDR3 here is CASSLDRGVNTGELFF. The CDR3 region has the DNA TGTGCCAGCAGCCTCGACAGGGGGGTAAACACCGGGGAGCTGTTTTTT. Based on the CDR3 plus reference TRBV5-6 and TRBJ2-2, the full variable domain is DAGVTQSPTHLIKTRGQQVTLRCSPKSGHDTVSWYQQALGQGPQFIFQYYEEEERQRGNFPDRFSGHQFPNYSSELNVNALLLGDSALYLCASSLDRGVNTGELFFGEGSRLTVL.